This entry is about one TCR beta chain. This entry comes from a study of PD-L1 blockade in urothelial cancer. For the study at large: At 3 weeks (second dose) and 6 weeks after starting treatment, blood was analyzed. The median number of T cells present in blood samples was under 150,000.

Libraries were prepared by immunoSEQ multiplex PCR; TCRdb keeps only in-frame clonotypes and omits some of them. Counted here are 35,000 to 55,000 clones, approximately 82% occurring once; the ten biggest clones make up 3% to 3.5%. Locally advanced or metastatic urothelial carcinoma affected the patients. This specimen consisted of PBMCs, obtained around atezolizumab (anti-PD-L1) treatment. The origin of this receptor is a man between 65 and 80 years old with urothelial cancer.

The CDR3 coding sequence is TGTGCCAGCAGTGAATCAGGGGACCAGCCCCAGCATTTT. This sequence encodes CASSESGDQPQHF. V usage is TRBV6-1 and J usage is TRBJ1-5; tentatively, D is TRBD1 (6 bases). Trimming stripped 2 bases from V and 7 bases from J, with 9 bases between. The germline V gene encodes CDR1 MNHNS and CDR2 SASEGT. The CDR3 is made up of 13 amino acids.